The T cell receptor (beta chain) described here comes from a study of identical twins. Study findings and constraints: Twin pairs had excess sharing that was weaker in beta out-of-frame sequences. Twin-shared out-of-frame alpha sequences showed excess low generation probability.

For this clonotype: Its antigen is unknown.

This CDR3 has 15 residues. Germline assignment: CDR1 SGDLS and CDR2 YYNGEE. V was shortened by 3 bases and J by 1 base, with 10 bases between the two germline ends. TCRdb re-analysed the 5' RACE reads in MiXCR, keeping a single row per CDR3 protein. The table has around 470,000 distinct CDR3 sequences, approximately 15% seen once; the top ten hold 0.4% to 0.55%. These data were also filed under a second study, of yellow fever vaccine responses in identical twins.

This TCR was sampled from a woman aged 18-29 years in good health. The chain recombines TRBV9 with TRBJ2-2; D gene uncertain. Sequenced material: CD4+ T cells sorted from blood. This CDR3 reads CASSATDLNTGELFF. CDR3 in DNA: TGTGCCAGCAGCGCCACGGATTTGAACACCGGGGAGCTGTTTTTT. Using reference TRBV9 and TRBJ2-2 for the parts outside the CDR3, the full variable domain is DSGVTQTPKHLITATGQRVTLRCSPRSGDLSVYWYQQSLDQGLQFLIQYYNGEERAKGNILERFSAQQFPDLHSELNLSSLELGDSALYFCASSATDLNTGELFFGEGSRLTVL.